This T cell receptor (beta chain) was recovered during a study of PD-L1 blockade in urothelial cancer. Overall study: In terms of prior chemotherapy, patients had received 0 to 3 regimens.

The method was immunoSEQ multiplex PCR; TCRdb's version includes in-frame clones alone and lacks a portion of them. The sample has 55,000 to 70,000 clones; over 75% are singletons. The length of the CDR3 is 13 residues. V dropped 4 bases and J dropped 2 bases, with 8 bases sitting between them. Germline-derived CDR1 and CDR2 are SGHDN and FVKESK. Sampling of each patient yielded between 1 and 8 specimens, collected pretreatment and on-treatment. This sequence joins TRBV14 and TRBJ1-1, with D uncertain. The TCR sequence derives from a man aged 65-85 years with urothelial cancer. The input for sequencing was PBMCs, taken around atezolizumab (anti-PD-L1) treatment. CDR3 DNA: TGTGCCAGCAGCCCTTTTTCCAACACTGAAGCTTTCTTT. Amino acids: CASSPFSNTEAFF.